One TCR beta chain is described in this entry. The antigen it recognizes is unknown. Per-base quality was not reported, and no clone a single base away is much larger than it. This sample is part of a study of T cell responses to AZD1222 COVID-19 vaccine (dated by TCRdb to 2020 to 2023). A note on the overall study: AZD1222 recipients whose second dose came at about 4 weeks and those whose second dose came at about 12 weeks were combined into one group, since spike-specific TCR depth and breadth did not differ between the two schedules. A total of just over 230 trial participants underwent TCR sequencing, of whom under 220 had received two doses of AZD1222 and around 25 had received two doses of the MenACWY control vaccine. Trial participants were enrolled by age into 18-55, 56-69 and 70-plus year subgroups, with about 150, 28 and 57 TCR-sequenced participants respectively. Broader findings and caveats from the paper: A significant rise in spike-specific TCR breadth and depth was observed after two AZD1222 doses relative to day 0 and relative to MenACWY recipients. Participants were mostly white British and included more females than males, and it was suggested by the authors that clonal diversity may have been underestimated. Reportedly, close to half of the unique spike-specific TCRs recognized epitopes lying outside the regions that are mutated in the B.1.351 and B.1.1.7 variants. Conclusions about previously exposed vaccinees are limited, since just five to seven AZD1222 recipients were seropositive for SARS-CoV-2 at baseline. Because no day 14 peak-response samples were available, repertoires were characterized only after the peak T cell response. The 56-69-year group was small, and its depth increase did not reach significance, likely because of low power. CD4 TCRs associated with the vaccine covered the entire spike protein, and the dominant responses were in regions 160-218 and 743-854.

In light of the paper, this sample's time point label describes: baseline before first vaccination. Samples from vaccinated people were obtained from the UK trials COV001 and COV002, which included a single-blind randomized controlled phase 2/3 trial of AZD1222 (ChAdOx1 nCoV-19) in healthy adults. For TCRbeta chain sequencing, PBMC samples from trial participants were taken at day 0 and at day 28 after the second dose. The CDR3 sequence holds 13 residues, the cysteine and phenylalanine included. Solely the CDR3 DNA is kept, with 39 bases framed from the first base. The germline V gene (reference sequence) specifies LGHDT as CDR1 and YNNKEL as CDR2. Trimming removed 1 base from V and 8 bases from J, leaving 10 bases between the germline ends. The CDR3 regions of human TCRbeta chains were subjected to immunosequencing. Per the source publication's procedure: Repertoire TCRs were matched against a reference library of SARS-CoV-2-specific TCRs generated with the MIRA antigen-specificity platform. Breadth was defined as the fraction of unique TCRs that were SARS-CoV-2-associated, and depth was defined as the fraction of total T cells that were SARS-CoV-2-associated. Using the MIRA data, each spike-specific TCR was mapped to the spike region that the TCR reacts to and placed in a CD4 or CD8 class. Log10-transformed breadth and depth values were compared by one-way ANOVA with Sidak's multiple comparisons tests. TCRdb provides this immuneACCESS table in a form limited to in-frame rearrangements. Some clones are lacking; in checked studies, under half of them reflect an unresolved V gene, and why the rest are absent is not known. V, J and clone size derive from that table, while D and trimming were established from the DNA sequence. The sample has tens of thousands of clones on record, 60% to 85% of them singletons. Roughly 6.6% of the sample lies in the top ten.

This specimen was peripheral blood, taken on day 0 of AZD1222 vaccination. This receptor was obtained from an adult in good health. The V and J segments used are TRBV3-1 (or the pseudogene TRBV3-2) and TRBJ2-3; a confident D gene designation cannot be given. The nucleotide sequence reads TGTGCCAGCAGCCAAGTTAGCACGGCTACGCAGTATTTT. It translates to CASSQVSTATQYF.